This TCR beta chain was observed in a study of blood T cell repertoires in COVID-19. Turning to the study itself: COVID-19 samples collected from the United States, Italy and Spain covered acute and convalescent phases. The analysed material was cDNA or gDNA that came from T cells, B-cell-depleted T cells, or PBMCs.

With 5 bases clipped from V and 6 bases from J, the junction kept 4 bases outside the gene matches. The CDR3 covers 15 residues. Germline V lookup: CDR1 SGHRS, CDR2 YFSETQ. Methods used by the authors: The assay estimated nucleated cells by amplifying reference gene primers. Assay: immunoSEQ multiplex PCR; the TCRdb copy retains only in-frame clones and omits some. V and J calls plus clone size are reproduced from that table; the DNA served to infer D and trimming. Among roughly 250,000 clones listed, over 75% were seen once. The TCR was taken from a woman aged 25 to 39 with acute or convalescent COVID-19. The chain carries TRBV5-1 and TRBJ2-2, with TRBD2 matching over 13 bases. The sequencing input was peripheral blood. The CDR3 loop reads CASSWTSGSSGELFF. DNA of the CDR3: TGCGCCAGCAGTTGGACTAGCGGGAGTTCCGGGGAGCTGTTTTTT.